Below, 9 T cell receptor beta chains from the same sample are listed, as sequenced in a study of control samples from healthy donors and cancer patients. Method: immunoSEQ multiplex PCR; TCRdb's copy keeps in-frame clones and lacks some. The sample holds fewer than 20,000 clones, roughly 91% seen once. The sequenced sample was PBMCs. These receptors all come from a man in his fifties or sixties with head and neck cancer.

The V call is TRBV2, the J call TRBJ2-7; D may be TRBD2 (7 bases). CDR1 and CDR2 (germline): SNHLY, FYNNEI. V gave up 2 bases and J gave up 4 bases, with 12 bases separating them. This CDR3 is built from 14 residues. The CDR3 sequence is CASSEWGGGYEQYF. The CDR3 DNA is TGTGCCAGCAGTGAATGGGGGGGCGGGTACGAGCAGTACTTC.

V gene TRBV6-5 combines with J gene TRBJ1-1; D possibly corresponds to TRBD1 (5 bases). The ends were cut back, 6 bases at V and 1 base at J, with 15 bases in the middle. The V gene's germline CDR1 is MNHEY and CDR2 SVGAGI. CDR3 size: 15 residues. The CDR3, as DNA: TGTGCCAGCAGGGGGGGGGAGACAAGGAACACTGAAGCTTTCTTT. It codes for CASRGGETRNTEAFF.

V gene TRBV11-2 combines with J gene TRBJ1-2; D not resolved. The CDR3 runs to 16 residues. Trimming took off 2 bases at V and 4 bases at J, with 17 bases between the two ends. Germline assignment: CDR1 SGHAT and CDR2 FQNNGV. This chain's CDR3 is CASSLLGGAAGYGYTF. CDR3 coding DNA: TGTGCCAGCAGCTTACTGGGAGGTGCAGCAGGCTATGGCTACACCTTC.

The V and J genes are TRBV4-2 and TRBJ2-1, with TRBD2 identical over 9 bases. Germline V lookup: CDR1 LGHNA, CDR2 YNFKEQ. The CDR3 contains 13 residues. Trimming at V came to 6 bases and at J to 4 bases, leaving 1 base not matched to a gene. The CDR3 spells CASRSGGYNEQFF. The CDR3 DNA reads TGTGCCAGCAGGAGCGGGGGGTACAATGAGCAGTTCTTC.

This clone was seen just once. The rearrangement uses TRBV6-1 and TRBJ1-1; TRBD1 is a possible D gene (5 bases). Germline-derived CDR1 and CDR2 are MNHNS and SASEGT. Trimming shortened V by 2 bases and J by 7 bases, and 14 bases separated the two germline ends. The CDR3 length is 14 residues. Written as DNA, the CDR3 is TGTGCCAGCAGTGAATATCAGGGAAGAGATGAAGCTTTCTTT. This translates into CASSEYQGRDEAFF.

The rearrangement links TRBV2 to TRBJ1-5, with D possibly matching TRBD1 (5 bases). The germline CDR1 and CDR2 sequences are SNHLY and FYNNEI. CDR3 length equals 15 residues. V was cut by 7 bases and J by 0 bases, with 13 bases left in between. The CDR3 reads CASTKEGYSNQPQHF. CDR3 coding DNA: TGTGCCAGCACCAAAGAGGGGTATAGCAATCAGCCCCAGCATTTT.

This sequence joins TRBV19 and TRBJ2-1; D remains unclear. V was clipped by 3 bases and J by 7 bases, with 10 bases between them. The germline V gene encodes CDR1 LNHDA and CDR2 SQIVND (reference sequence). CDR3 length: 13 residues. The CDR3 loop reads CASSINSLNEQFF. Here the CDR3 DNA reads TGTGCCAGTAGTATTAACTCTCTGAATGAGCAGTTCTTC.

V gene TRBV6-5 combines with J gene TRBJ1-5; 7 bases fit TRBD1. The CDR3 is made up of 15 amino acids. Losses at the gene ends were 6 bases for V and 1 base for J; bases not matched to a gene: 6. Per germline, CDR1 MNHEY and CDR2 SVGAGI. This CDR3 reads CASRAGQLSNQPQHF. As DNA, the CDR3 is TGTGCCAGCAGGGCGGGACAGTTGAGCAATCAGCCCCAGCATTTT.

V is TRBV19 and J is TRBJ2-3; the match to TRBD2 covers 10 bases. The CDR3 totals 21 residues. Unmatched junction bases numbered 22, after V lost 7 bases and J lost 0 bases. CDR1 is LNHDA, CDR2 SQIVND, per germline (reference sequence). CDR3 in DNA: TGTGCCAGTACCAGCCCACATGGGGGGAGCGGGGGGGATGCTAGCACAGATACGCAGTATTTT. Translation gives CASTSPHGGSGGDASTDTQYF.